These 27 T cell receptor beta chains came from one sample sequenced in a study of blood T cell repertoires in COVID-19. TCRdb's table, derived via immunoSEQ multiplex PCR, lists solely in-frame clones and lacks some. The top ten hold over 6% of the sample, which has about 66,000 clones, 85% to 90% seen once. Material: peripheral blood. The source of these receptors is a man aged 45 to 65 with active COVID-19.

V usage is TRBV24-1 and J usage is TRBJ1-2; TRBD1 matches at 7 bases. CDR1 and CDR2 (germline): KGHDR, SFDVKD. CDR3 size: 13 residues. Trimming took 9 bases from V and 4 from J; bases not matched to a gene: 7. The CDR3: CATEDRRGYGYTF. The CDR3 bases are TGTGCCACCGAGGACAGGAGGGGCTATGGCTACACCTTC.

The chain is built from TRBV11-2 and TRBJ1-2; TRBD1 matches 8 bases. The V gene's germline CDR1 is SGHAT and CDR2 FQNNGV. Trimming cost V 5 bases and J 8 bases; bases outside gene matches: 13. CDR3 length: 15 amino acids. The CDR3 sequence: CASSLLQGELGGYTF. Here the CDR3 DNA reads TGTGCCAGCAGCCTCCTACAGGGGGAACTCGGGGGCTACACCTTC.

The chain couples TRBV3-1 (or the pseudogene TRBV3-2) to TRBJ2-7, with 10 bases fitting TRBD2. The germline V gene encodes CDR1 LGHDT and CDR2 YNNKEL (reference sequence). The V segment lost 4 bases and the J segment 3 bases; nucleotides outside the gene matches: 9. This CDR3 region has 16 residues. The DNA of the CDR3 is TGTGCCAGCAGCCTTCTTACTAGCGGGGTTGTCTACGAGCAGTACTTC. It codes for CASSLLTSGVVYEQYF.

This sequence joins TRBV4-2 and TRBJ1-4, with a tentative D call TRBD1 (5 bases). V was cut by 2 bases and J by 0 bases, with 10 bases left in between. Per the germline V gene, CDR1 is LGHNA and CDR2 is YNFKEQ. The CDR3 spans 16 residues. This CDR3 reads CASSQRGTATNEKLFF. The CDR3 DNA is TGTGCCAGCAGCCAAAGGGGAACTGCAACTAATGAAAAACTGTTTTTT.

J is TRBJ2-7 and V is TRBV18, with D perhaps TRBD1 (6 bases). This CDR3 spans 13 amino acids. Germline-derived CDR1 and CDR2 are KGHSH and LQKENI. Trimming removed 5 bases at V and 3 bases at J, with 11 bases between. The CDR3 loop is CASSTGRDYEQYF. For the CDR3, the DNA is TGTGCCAGCTCAACAGGGCGAGACTACGAGCAGTACTTC.

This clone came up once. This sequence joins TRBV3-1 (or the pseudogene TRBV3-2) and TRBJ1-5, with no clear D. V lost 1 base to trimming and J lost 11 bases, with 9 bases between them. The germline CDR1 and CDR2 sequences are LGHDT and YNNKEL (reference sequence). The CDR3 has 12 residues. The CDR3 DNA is TGTGCCAGCAGCCAAGGGCCGCGGTCCCAGCATTTT. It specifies CASSQGPRSQHF.

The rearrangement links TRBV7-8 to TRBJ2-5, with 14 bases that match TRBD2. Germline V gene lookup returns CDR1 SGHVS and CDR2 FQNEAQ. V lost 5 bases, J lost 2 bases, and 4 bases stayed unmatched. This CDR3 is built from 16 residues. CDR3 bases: TGTGCCAGCAGCGGGACTAGCGGGGGTATACAAGAGACCCAGTACTTC. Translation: CASSGTSGGIQETQYF.

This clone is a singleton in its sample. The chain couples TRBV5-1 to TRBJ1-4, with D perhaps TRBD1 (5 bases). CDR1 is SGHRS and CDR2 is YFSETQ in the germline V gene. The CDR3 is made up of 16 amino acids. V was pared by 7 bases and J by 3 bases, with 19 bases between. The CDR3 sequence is CASGPLGSGANEKLFF. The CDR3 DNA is TGCGCCAGCGGTCCCCTAGGGTCGGGGGCTAATGAAAAACTGTTTTTT.

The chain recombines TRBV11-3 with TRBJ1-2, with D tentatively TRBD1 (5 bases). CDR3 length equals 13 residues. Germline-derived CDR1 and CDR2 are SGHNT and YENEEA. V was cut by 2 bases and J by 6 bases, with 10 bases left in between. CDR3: CASSLSGSNGYTF. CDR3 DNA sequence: TGTGCCAGCAGCTTATCAGGGTCGAATGGCTACACCTTC.

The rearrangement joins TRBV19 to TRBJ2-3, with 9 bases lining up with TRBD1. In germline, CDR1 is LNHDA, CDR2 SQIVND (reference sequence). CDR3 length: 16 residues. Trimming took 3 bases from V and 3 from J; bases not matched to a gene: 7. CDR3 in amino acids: CASSMKDRGGTDTQYF. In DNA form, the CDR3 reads TGTGCCAGTAGTATGAAGGACAGGGGTGGGACAGATACGCAGTATTTT. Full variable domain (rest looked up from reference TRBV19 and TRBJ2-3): DGGITQSPKYLFRKEGQNVTLSCEQNLNHDAMYWYRQDPGQGLRLIYYSQIVNDFQKGDIAEGYSVSREKKESFPLTVTSAQKNPTAFYLCASSMKDRGGTDTQYFGPGTRLTVL.

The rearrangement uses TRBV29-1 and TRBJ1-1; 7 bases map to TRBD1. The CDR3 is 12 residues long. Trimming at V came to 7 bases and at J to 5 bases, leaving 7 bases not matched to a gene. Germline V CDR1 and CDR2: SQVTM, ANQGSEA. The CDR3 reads CSANDRVTEAFF. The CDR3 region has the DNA TGCAGCGCAAACGACAGGGTTACTGAAGCTTTCTTT.

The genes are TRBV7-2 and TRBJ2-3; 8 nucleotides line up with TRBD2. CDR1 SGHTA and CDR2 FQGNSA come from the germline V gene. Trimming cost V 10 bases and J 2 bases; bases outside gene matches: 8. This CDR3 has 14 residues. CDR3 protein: CATVTSASTDTQYF. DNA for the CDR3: TGTGCCACCGTGACTAGCGCATCCACAGATACGCAGTATTTT.

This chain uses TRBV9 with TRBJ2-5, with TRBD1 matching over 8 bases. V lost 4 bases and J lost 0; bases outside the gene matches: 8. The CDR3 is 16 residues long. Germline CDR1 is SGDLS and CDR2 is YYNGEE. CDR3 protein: CASSTNDRGDQETQYF. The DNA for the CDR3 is TGTGCCAGCAGCACTAACGACAGGGGAGACCAAGAGACCCAGTACTTC.

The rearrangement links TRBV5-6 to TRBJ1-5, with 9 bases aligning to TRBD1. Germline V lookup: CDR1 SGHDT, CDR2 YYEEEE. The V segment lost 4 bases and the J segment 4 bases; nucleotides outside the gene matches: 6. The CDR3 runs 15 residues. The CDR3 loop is CASSTRGQGNQPQHF. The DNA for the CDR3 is TGTGCCAGCAGCACCCGGGGACAGGGAAATCAGCCCCAGCATTTT.

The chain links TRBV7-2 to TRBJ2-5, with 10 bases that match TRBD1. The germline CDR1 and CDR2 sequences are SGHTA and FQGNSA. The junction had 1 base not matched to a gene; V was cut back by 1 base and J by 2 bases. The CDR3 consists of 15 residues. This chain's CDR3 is CASSLGTGGQETQYF. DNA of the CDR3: TGTGCCAGCAGCTTAGGGACAGGGGGTCAAGAGACCCAGTACTTC. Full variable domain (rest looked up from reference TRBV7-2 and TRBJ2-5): GAGVSQSPSNKVTEKGKDVELRCDPISGHTALYWYRQSLGQGLEFLIYFQGNSAPDKSGLPSDRFSAERTGGSVSTLTIQRTQQEDSAVYLCASSLGTGGQETQYFGPGTRLLVL.

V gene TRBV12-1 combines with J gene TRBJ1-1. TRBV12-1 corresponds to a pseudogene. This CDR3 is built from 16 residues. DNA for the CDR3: TGTGCCAGCAGCTTTGTGCGCCTGATAGAGAACACTGAAGCTTTCTTT. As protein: CASSFVRLIENTEAFF.

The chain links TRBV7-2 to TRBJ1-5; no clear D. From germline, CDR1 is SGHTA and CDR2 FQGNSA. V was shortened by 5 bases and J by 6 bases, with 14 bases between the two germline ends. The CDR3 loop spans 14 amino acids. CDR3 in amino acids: CASSLTRVGQPQHF. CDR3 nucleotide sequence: TGTGCCAGCAGCCTAACTCGGGTTGGTCAGCCCCAGCATTTT.

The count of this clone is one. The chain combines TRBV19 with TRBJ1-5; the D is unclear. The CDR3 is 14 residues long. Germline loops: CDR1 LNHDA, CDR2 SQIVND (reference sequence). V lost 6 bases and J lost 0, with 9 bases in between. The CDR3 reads CASRTQVSNQPQHF. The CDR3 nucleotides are TGTGCCAGTAGGACGCAGGTTAGCAATCAGCCCCAGCATTTT.

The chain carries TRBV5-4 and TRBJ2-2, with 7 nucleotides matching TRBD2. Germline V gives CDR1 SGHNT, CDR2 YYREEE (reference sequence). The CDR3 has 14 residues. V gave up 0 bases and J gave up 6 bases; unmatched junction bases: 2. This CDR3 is CASSLGRGAGELFF. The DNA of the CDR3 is TGTGCCAGCAGCTTGGGACGGGGGGCCGGGGAGCTGTTTTTT.

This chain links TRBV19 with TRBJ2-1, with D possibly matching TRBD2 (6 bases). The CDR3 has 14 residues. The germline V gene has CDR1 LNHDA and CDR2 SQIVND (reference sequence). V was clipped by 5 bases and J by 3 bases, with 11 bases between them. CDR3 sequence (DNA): TGTGCCAGTAGTGTCGAGCGGGTCTACAATGAGCAGTTCTTC. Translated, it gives CASSVERVYNEQFF.

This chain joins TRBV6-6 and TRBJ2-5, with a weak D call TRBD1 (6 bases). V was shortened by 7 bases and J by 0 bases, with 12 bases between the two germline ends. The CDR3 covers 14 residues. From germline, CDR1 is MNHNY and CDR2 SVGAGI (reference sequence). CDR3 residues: CASIKGEYQETQYF. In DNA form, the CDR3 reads TGTGCCAGCATCAAGGGGGAGTACCAAGAGACCCAGTACTTC.

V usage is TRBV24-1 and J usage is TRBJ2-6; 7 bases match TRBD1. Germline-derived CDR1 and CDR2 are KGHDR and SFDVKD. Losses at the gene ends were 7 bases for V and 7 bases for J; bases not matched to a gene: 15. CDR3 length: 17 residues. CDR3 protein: CATSSTGQEVRANVLTF. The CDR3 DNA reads TGTGCCACCAGCTCGACAGGGCAAGAAGTAAGAGCCAACGTCCTGACTTTC.

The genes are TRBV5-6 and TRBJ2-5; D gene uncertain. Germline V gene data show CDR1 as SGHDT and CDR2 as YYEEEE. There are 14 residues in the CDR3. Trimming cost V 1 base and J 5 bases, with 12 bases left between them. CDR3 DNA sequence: TGTGCCAGCAGCTTGCCCGGTTTCGAGGAGACCCAGTACTTC. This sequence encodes CASSLPGFEETQYF.

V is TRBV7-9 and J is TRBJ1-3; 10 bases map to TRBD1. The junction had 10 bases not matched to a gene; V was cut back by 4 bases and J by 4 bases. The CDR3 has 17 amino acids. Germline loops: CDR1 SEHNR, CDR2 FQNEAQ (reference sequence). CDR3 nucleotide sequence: TGTGCCAGCAGCTCTCGACTGGGGACAGGGGACGGAAACACCATATATTTT. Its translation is CASSSRLGTGDGNTIYF. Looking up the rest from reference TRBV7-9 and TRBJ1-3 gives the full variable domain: DTGVSQNPRHKITKRGQNVTFRCDPISEHNRLYWYRQTLGQGPEFLTYFQNEAQLEKSRLLSDRFSAERPKGSFSTLEIQRTEQGDSAMYLCASSSRLGTGDGNTIYFGEGSWLTVV.

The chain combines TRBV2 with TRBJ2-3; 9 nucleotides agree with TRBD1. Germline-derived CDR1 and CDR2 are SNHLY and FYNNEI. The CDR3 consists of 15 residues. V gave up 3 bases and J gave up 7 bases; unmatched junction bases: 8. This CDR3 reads CASSEEQGAFNTQYF. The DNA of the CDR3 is TGTGCCAGCAGTGAGGAACAGGGGGCTTTTAATACGCAGTATTTT. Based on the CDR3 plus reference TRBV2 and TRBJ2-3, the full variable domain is EPEVTQTPSHQVTQMGQEVILRCVPISNHLYFYWYRQILGQKVEFLVSFYNNEISEKSEIFDDQFSVERPDGSNFTLKIRSTKLEDSAMYFCASSEEQGAFNTQYFGPGTRLTVL.

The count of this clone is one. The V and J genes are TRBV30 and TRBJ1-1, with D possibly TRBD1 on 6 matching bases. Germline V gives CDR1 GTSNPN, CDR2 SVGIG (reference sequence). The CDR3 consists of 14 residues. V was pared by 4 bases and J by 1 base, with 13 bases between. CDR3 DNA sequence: TGTGCCTGGAACGGACAGCTCGGGAACACTGAAGCTTTCTTT. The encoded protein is CAWNGQLGNTEAFF.

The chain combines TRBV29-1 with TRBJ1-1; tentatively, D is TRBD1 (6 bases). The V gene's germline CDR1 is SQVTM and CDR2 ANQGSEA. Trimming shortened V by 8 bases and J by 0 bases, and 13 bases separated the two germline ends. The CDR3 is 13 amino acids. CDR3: CSSRGGLNTEAFF. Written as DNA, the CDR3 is TGCAGCTCGAGGGGGGGGCTGAACACTGAAGCTTTCTTT.